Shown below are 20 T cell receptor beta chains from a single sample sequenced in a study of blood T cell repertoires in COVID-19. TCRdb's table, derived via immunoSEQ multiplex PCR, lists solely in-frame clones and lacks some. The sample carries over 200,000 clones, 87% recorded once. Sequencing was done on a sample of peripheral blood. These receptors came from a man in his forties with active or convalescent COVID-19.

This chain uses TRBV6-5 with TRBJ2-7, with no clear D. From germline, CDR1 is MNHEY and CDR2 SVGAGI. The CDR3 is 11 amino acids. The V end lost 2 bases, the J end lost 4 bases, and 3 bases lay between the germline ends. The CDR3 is CASSYAYEQYF. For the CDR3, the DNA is TGTGCCAGCAGTTACGCGTACGAGCAGTACTTC.

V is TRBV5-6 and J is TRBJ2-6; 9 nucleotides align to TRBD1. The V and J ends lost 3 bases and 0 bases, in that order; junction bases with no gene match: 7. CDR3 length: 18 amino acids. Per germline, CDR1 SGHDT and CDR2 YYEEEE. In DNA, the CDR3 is TGTGCCAGCAGCTGGGGACAGGGCCTTCTCTCTGGGGCCAACGTCCTGACTTTC. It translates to CASSWGQGLLSGANVLTF.

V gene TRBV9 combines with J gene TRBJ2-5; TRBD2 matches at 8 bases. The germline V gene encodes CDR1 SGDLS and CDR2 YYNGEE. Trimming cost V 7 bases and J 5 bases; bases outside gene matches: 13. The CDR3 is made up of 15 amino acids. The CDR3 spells CASGSGGASVETQYF. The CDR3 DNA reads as TGTGCCAGCGGGTCCGGGGGGGCTTCAGTTGAGACCCAGTACTTC.

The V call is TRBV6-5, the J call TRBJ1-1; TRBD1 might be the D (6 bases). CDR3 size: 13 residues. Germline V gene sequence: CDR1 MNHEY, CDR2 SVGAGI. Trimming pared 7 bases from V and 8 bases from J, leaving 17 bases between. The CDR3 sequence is CASKKTGRGEAFF. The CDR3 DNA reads TGTGCCAGCAAGAAGACAGGCCGTGGGGAAGCTTTCTTT.

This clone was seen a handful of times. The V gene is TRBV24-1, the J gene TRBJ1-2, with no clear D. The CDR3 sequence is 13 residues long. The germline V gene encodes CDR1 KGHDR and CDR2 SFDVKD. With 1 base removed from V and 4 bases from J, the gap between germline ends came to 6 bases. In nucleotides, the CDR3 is TGTGCCACCAGTGATTTAGGCGGCTATGGCTACACCTTC. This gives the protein CATSDLGGYGYTF.

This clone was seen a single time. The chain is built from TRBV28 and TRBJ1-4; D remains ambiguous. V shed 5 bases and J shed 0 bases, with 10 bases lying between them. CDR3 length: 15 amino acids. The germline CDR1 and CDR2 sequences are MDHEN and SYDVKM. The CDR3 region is CASSTLFATNEKLFF. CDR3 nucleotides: TGTGCCAGCAGTACTCTTTTTGCAACTAATGAAAAACTGTTTTTT.

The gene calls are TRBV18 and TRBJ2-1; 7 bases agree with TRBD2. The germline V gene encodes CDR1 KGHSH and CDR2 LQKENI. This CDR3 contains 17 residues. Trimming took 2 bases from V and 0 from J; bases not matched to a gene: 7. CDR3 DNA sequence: TGTGCCAGCTCACCATCCCTAGCGGAGAGCTCCTACAATGAGCAGTTCTTC. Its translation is CASSPSLAESSYNEQFF.

CDR3 in amino acids: CASSSYRTAHYGYTF. CDR3 in DNA: TGTGCCAGCAGCTCTTACCGGACAGCCCATTATGGCTACACCTTC. The J gene is TRBJ1-2, the V gene TRBV6-5, with D possibly TRBD1 on 6 matching bases. This CDR3 comprises 15 residues. V lost 6 bases, J lost 5 bases, and 19 bases lay in between. CDR1 is MNHEY and CDR2 is SVGAGI in the germline V gene.

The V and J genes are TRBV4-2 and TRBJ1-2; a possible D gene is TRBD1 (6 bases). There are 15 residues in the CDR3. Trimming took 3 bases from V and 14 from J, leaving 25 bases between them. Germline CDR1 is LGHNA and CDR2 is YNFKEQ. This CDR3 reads CASSQDQNSGTSVTF. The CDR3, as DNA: TGTGCCAGCAGCCAGGACCAAAACTCCGGGACATCAGTAACCTTC.

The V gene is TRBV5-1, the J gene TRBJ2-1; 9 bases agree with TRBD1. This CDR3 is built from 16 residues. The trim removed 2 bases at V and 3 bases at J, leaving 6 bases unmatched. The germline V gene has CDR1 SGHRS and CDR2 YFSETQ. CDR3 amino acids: CASSLSGTGYYNEQFF. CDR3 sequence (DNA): TGCGCCAGCAGCTTATCCGGGACAGGGTACTACAATGAGCAGTTCTTC.

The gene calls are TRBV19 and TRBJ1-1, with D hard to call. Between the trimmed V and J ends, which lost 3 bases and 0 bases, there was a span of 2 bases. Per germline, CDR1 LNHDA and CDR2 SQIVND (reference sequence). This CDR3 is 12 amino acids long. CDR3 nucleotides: TGTGCCAGTAGTATCTTGAACACTGAAGCTTTCTTT. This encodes CASSILNTEAFF.

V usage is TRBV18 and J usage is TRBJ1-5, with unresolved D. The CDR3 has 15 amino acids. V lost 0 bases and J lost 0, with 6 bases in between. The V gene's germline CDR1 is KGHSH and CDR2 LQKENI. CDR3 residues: CASSPPGPSNQPQHF. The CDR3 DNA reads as TGTGCCAGCTCACCACCGGGCCCTAGCAATCAGCCCCAGCATTTT.

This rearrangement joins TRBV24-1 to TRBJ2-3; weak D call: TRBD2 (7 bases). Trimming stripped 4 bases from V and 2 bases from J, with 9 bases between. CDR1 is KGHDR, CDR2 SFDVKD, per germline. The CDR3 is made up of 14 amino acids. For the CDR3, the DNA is TGTGCCACCAGTGACGGGGGGCACACAGATACGCAGTATTTT. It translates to CATSDGGHTDTQYF.

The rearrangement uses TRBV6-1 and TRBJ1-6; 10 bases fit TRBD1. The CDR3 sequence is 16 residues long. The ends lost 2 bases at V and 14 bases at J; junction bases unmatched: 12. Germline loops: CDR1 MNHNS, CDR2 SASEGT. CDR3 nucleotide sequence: TGTGCCAGCAGTGAAATATTCGGGACAGGGGTATTATCCCTCCACTTT. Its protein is CASSEIFGTGVLSLHF.

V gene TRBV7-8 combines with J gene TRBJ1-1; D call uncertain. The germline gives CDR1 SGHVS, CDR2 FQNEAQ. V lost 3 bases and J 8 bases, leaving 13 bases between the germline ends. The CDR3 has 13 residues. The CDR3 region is CASSFIMREEAFF. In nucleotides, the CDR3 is TGTGCCAGCAGCTTCATTATGAGGGAAGAAGCTTTCTTT.

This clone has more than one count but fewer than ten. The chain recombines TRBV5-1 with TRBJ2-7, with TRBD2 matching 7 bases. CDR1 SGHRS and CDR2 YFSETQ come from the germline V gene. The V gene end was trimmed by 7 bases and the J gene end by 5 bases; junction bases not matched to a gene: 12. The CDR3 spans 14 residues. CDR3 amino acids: CASQLGTTRNEQYF. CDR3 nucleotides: TGCGCCAGCCAACTCGGGACTACCCGGAACGAGCAGTACTTC.

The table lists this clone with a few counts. DNA of the CDR3: TGTGCCAGCAGTGTTCGGTCTAACTATGGCTACACCTTC. It codes for CASSVRSNYGYTF. This sequence joins TRBV27 and TRBJ1-2; D remains unclear. The CDR3 contains 13 residues. Germline CDR1 MNHEY, CDR2 SMNVEV (reference sequence). The germline V and J ends were trimmed by 5 bases and 0 bases, with 7 bases remaining between them.

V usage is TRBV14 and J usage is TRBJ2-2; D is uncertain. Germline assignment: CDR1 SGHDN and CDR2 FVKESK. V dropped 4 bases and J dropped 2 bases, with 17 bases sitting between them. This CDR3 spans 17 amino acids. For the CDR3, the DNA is TGTGCCAGCAGCCCACTGGGTCTCGCGGAAAACACCGGGGAGCTGTTTTTT. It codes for CASSPLGLAENTGELFF.

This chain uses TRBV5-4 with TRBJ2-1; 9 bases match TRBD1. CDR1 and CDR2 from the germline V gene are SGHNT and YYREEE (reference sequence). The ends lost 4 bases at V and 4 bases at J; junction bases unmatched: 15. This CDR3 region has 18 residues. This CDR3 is CASSHLDSQGARYNEQFF. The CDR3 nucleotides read TGTGCCAGCAGCCACTTAGACTCACAGGGGGCAAGGTACAATGAGCAGTTCTTC.

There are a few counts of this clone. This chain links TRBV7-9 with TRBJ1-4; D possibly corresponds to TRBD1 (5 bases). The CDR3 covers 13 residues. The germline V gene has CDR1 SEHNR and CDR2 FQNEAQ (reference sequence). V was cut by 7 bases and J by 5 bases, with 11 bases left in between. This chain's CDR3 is CASKTVTNEKLFF. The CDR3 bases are TGTGCCAGCAAGACAGTCACAAATGAAAAACTGTTTTTT. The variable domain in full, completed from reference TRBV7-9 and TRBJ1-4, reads DTGVSQNPRHKITKRGQNVTFRCDPISEHNRLYWYRQTLGQGPEFLTYFQNEAQLEKSRLLSDRFSAERPKGSFSTLEIQRTEQGDSAMYLCASKTVTNEKLFFGSGTQLSVL.